These T cell receptor beta chains were read from a single sample in a study of cytomegalovirus exposure and HLA in healthy donors. TCRdb's table, derived via immunoSEQ multiplex PCR, lists solely in-frame clones and lacks some. The sample contains about 190,000 clones, roughly 82% of which appear only once. Sequencing used PBMCs. The receptors shown here come from a woman between 50 and 59 years old in good health and CMV-seropositive. Each CDR3 is given with its conserved first and last residue. Each record gives: J gene, V gene, D gene, clone size, CDR3 DNA, CDR3 protein. D genes are given only for firm matches. Where a row states a size, it is once, few, many or the class of an expanded clone; other rows omit it.

TRBJ1-5 TRBV28 . few TGTGCCAGCAGCTTAGACACCTATCAGCCCCAGCACTTT CASSLDTYQPQHF
TRBJ1-1 TRBV6-5 . . TGTGCCAGCAGACGGGAATTATGGGGGAACACTGAAGCTTTCTTT CASRRELWGNTEAFF
TRBJ1-5 TRBV5-1 . . TGCGCCAGCAGCTTGGATAGTAGAGCTAATCAGCCCCAGCATTTT CASSLDSRANQPQHF
TRBJ2-5 TRBV6-1 . . TGTGCCAGCAGTGATATTTCGGGTACCCAAGAGACCCAGTACTTC CASSDISGTQETQYF
TRBJ2-6 TRBV28 TRBD1 . TGTGCCAGCAGTCCCCGGGGACAGGTGCGCGGGGCCAACGTCCTGACTTTC CASSPRGQVRGANVLTF
TRBJ2-3 TRBV5-4 TRBD2 . TGTGCCAGCAGCTTCGGGACTAGCCCGCACAGATCCCCGGGTACGCAGTATTTT CASSFGTSPHRSPGTQYF
TRBJ1-6 TRBV25-1 TRBD1 few TGTGCCAGCAGTCCGCGACAGGGAAGTAAGGATAATTCACCCCTCCACTTT CASSPRQGSKDNSPLHF
TRBJ1-2 TRBV6-5 . . TGTGCCAGCAGCCCCCCAGGTCTTCAGAACTATGGCTACACCTTC CASSPPGLQNYGYTF
TRBJ2-1 TRBV21-1 . . TGTGCCAGCAGGCCAGGCTACAATGAGCAGTTCTTC CASRPGYNEQFF
TRBJ2-5 TRBV28 TRBD2 . TGTGCCAGCAGTTCGCATAGCGGGGGACAAGAGACCCAGTACTTC CASSSHSGGQETQYF
TRBJ2-1 TRBV5-1 . . TGCGCCAGCACCCTCAACGTACAGGGCGCTAATGAGCAGTTCTTC CASTLNVQGANEQFF
TRBJ2-4 TRBV2 TRBD1 . TGTGCCAGCAGTTCATCGGGACAGGGGGCGTCAAGCATTCAGTACTTC CASSSSGQGASSIQYF
TRBJ2-7 TRBV19 . . TGTGCCAGTAGTATAGCCGTTGGACAGACCGTGGACTACGAGCAGTACTTC CASSIAVGQTVDYEQYF
TRBJ2-7 TRBV28 TRBD2 . TGTGCCAGCAGTTTATCCATGGGGGGGTCCGAGCAGTACTTC CASSLSMGGSEQYF
TRBJ1-2 TRBV9 . . TGTGCCAGCAGCGGGACTTGGGAGGGCTACACCTTC CASSGTWEGYTF
TRBJ2-3 TRBV7-9 TRBD2 few TGTGCCAGCAGCAAGACTAGCGGGGGCCCAATGGATACGCAGTATTTT CASSKTSGGPMDTQYF
TRBJ2-3 TRBV4-3 TRBD2 . TGCGCCAGCAGCCTTAGACTAGCGGGGCCCACAGATACGCAGTATTTT CASSLRLAGPTDTQYF
TRBJ2-3 TRBV29-1 TRBD2 . TGCAGCGTTGACGCTAGCGGGGGAACAGATACGCAGTATTTT CSVDASGGTDTQYF
TRBJ2-1 TRBV7-3 . . TGTGCCAGCAGCTTAACTGGGGCGCGTGAGCAGTTCTTC CASSLTGAREQFF
TRBJ2-3 TRBV6-1 TRBD1 few TGTGCCAGCACTGGACAGGGCTCCACATATACGCAGTATTTT CASTGQGSTYTQYF
TRBJ2-1 TRBV2 . . TGTGCCAGCAGTGAAGCCGTGGGGGCCAGTTCGAATGAGCAGTTCTTC CASSEAVGASSNEQFF
TRBJ2-4 TRBV7-2 . . TGTGCCAGCAGTCCCCGACCCCAAGGGGAAAACATTCAGTACTTC CASSPRPQGENIQYF
TRBJ1-3 TRBV18 TRBD1 . TGTGCCAGCTCAAAGGACAGGAGAGAACGAAACACCATATATTTT CASSKDRRERNTIYF
TRBJ2-5 TRBV11-2 TRBD1 . TGTGCCAGCAGACCGGGACAGGGCGAGGAGACCCAGTACTTC CASRPGQGEETQYF
TRBJ2-1 TRBV10-3 TRBD1 . TGTGCCATCAGTGAGTCGGCAGGGGGATCCTACAATGAGCAGTTCTTC CAISESAGGSYNEQFF
TRBJ1-1 TRBV10-3 . . TGTGCCATCAGTGCGAATGAGGACACTGAAGCTTTCTTT CAISANEDTEAFF
TRBJ2-7 TRBV5-1 . . TGCGCCAGCAGCTCACAGGGCTACGAGCAGTACTTC CASSSQGYEQYF
TRBJ2-1 TRBV15 . . TGTGCCACCAGCTTCGGAGTTGGTGAGCAGTTCTTC CATSFGVGEQFF
TRBJ1-1 TRBV7-9 . few TGTGCCAGCAGCTTCGGCACAGCCACTGAAGCTTTCTTT CASSFGTATEAFF
TRBJ1-3 TRBV5-1 . . TGCGCCAGCAGCTTGTTCCCAGGGGAGGGAAACACCATATATTTT CASSLFPGEGNTIYF
TRBJ1-1 TRBV6-1 . . TGTGCCAGCAGTCCCAGACAGACCATGAACACTGAAGCTTTCTTT CASSPRQTMNTEAFF
TRBJ2-7 TRBV6-6 TRBD1 few TGTGCCAGCAGTCAGGACAGGGGGCTTTACGAGCAGTACTTC CASSQDRGLYEQYF
TRBJ1-1 TRBV30 . . TGTGCCTGGAGCCGTAGCGGTAACACTGAAGCTTTCTTT CAWSRSGNTEAFF
TRBJ2-5 TRBV29-1 TRBD2 . TGCAGCGTTGAAGAGGTGGGGCGGGGGGAATTCGGGGAGACCCAGTACTTC CSVEEVGRGEFGETQYF
TRBJ2-7 TRBV5-4 . . TGTGCCAGCAGCTCTAAAACGGGGGTCGAGCAGTACTTC CASSSKTGVEQYF
TRBJ2-3 TRBV28 . . TGTGCCAGCAGTCCGCCCGAGGGGGGGCCGGGGCGAAATACGCAGTATTTT CASSPPEGGPGRNTQYF
TRBJ2-7 TRBV6-1 . . TGTGCCACCGACTCCTTCTACGAGCAGTACTTC CATDSFYEQYF
TRBJ1-2 TRBV2 TRBD1 . TGTGCCAGCAGTGACACCTTACAGGGGGATATACCTAACTATGGCTACACCTTC CASSDTLQGDIPNYGYTF
TRBJ2-7 TRBV7-9 TRBD1 once TGTGCCAGCAGCTACCCGGGACAGGCAGACTACGAGCAGTACTTC CASSYPGQADYEQYF
TRBJ1-1 TRBV6-6 TRBD1 . TGTGCCAGCAGTCAGGGGGTCTGGGCGATTGAAGCTTTCTTT CASSQGVWAIEAFF
TRBJ2-1 TRBV29-1 TRBD2 once TGCAGCCTCCTACTAGCGGGGCCGACGAATGAGCAGTTCTTC CSLLLAGPTNEQFF
TRBJ2-7 TRBV27 TRBD2 . TGTGCCAGCAGTTTAATAGCGGGGGGGACCACCTACGAGCAGTACTTC CASSLIAGGTTYEQYF
TRBJ2-3 TRBV13 TRBD2 . TGTGCCAGCAGCTTGTCGGGACTAGCGGGGGAGGGCACAGATACGCAGTATTTT CASSLSGLAGEGTDTQYF
TRBJ2-3 TRBV7-2 . . TGTGCCAGCAGCTTAGAATCCAGGGCGGATACGCAGTATTTT CASSLESRADTQYF
TRBJ1-5 TRBV19 TRBD1 . TGTGCCAGTAGTTTGACAGGGGACAGCAATCAGCCCCAGCATTTT CASSLTGDSNQPQHF
TRBJ2-5 TRBV7-2 . . TGTGCCAGCAGCTATCAAGGGGGTCAAGAGACCCAGTACTTC CASSYQGGQETQYF
TRBJ2-7 TRBV4-2 TRBD1 . TGTGCCAGCAGCCAAGGGAGTACAGGGGTCTCCTACGAGCAGTACTTC CASSQGSTGVSYEQYF
TRBJ2-7 TRBV6-6 TRBD1 . TGTGCCAGCAGTTACGAGGGGGCCAACGAGCAGTACTTC CASSYEGANEQYF
TRBJ2-5 TRBV7-2 TRBD2 . TGTGCCAGCAGCTTACGACTAGCGGGGCAGACCCAGTACTTC CASSLRLAGQTQYF
TRBJ1-1 TRBV12-5 TRBD1 . TGTGCTAGTGGCAATGGACAGGGAGGGGCGAACACTGAAGCTTTCTTT CASGNGQGGANTEAFF
TRBJ2-3 TRBV19 TRBD1 few TGTGCCAGTATCGTCCGACAGGGTAGGACAGATACGCAGTATTTT CASIVRQGRTDTQYF
TRBJ1-1 TRBV18 . . TGTGCCAGCTCATCACGACAGGCGGTGAACACTGAAGCTTTCTTT CASSSRQAVNTEAFF
TRBJ1-1 TRBV11-2 . . TGTGCCAGCAGCTTACCGAGGACACCTGAAGCTTTCTTT CASSLPRTPEAFF
TRBJ2-2 TRBV21-1 . . TGTGCCAGCAGCTACCGGGGGACCGGGGAGCTGTTTTTT CASSYRGTGELFF
TRBJ1-6 TRBV19 . . TGTGCCAGTAAAGACAGTAATTCACCCCTCCACTTT CASKDSNSPLHF
TRBJ2-5 TRBV29-1 TRBD1 . TGCAGCGTTGATCCGGGGACAGGGTGGGGGGAGACCCAGTACTTC CSVDPGTGWGETQYF
TRBJ1-4 TRBV6-6 TRBD1 . TGTGCCAGCAGTCGACAGGGGGCAAATGAAAAACTGTTTTTT CASSRQGANEKLFF
TRBJ1-1 TRBV30 . . TGTGCCTGGAGTGGGACACTTGAAGCTTTCTTT CAWSGTLEAFF
TRBJ2-1 TRBV2 TRBD2 . TGTGCCAGCAGTAGTATAGGGGACTATTGGCAGTTCTTC CASSSIGDYWQFF
TRBJ1-1 TRBV18 . . TGTGCCAGCTCTCCCCGTACAGGTGACACTGAAGCTTTCTTT CASSPRTGDTEAFF